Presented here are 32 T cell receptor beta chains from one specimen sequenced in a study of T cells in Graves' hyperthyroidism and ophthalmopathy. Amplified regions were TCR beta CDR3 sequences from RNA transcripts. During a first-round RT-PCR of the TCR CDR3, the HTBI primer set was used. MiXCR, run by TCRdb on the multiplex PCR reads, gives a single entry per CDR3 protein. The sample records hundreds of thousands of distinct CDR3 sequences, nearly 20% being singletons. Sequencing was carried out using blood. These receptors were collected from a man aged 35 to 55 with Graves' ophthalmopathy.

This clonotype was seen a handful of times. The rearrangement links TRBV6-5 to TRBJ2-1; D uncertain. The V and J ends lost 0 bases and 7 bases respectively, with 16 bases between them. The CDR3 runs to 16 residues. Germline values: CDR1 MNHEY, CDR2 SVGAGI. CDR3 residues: CASSYSIEVALNEQFF. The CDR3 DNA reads TGTGCCAGCAGTTACTCGATTGAAGTCGCGTTAAATGAGCAGTTCTTC.

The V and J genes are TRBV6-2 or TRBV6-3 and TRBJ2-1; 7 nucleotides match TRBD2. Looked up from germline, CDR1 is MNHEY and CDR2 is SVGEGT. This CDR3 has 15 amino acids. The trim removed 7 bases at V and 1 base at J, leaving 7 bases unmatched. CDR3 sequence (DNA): TGTGCCAGCACCCAACTAGCGCCTTCCTACAATGAGCAGTTCTTC. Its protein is CASTQLAPSYNEQFF.

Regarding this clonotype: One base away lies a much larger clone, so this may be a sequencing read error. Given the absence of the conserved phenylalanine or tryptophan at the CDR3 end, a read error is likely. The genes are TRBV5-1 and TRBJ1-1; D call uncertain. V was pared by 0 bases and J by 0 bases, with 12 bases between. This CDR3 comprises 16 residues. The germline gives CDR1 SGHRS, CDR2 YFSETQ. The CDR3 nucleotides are TGCGCCAGCAGCTTGGGCAGGTCTAACATGAACACTGAAGCTTTCCTT. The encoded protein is CASSLGRSNMNTEAFL.

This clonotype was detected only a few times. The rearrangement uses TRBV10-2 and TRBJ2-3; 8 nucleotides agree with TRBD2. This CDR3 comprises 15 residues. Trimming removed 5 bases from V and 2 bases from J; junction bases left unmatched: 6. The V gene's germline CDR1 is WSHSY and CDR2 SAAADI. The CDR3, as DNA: TGCGCCAGCAGTCGCTTAGCGGGGTACACAGATACGCAGTATTTT. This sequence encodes CASSRLAGYTDTQYF.

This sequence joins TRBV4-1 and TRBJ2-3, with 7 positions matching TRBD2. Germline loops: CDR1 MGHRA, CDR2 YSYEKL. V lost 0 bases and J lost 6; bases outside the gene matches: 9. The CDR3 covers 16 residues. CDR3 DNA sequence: TGCGCCAGCAGCCAAGATCGGAGCGGGGCCCAGGATACGCAGTATTTT. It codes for CASSQDRSGAQDTQYF.

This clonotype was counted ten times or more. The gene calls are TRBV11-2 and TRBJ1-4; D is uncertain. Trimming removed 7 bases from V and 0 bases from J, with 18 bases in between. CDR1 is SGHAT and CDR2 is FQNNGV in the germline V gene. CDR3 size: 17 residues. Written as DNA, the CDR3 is TGTGCCAGCACCCCCGGCCGTAGGCCTGCAACTAATGAAAAACTGTTTTTT. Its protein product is CASTPGRRPATNEKLFF.

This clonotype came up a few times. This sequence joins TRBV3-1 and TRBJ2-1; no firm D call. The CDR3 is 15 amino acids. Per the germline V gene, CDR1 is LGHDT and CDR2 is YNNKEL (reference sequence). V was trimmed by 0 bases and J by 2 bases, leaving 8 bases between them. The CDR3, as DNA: TGTGCCAGCAGCCAAGATAATACAGCCTACAATGAGCAGTTCTTC. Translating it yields CASSQDNTAYNEQFF.

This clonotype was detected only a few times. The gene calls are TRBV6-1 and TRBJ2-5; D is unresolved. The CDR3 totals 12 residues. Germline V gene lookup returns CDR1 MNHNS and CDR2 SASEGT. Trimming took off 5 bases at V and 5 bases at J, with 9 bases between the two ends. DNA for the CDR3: TGTGCCAGCAGTCGTCCCAGGGAGACCCAGTACTTC. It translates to CASSRPRETQYF.

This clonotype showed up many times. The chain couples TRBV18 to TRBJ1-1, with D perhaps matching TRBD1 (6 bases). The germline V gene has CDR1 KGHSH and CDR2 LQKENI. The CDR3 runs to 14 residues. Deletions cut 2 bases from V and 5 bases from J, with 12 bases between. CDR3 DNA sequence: TGTGCCAGCTCACCAACCTGGACAGCGACTGAAGCTTTCTTT. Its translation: CASSPTWTATEAFF.

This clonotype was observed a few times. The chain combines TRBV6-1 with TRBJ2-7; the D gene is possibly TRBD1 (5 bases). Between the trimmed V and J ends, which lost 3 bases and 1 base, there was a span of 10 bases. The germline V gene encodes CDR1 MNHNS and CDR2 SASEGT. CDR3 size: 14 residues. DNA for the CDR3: TGTGCCAGCAGTGAGGGTAGGGGTTCCTACGAGCAGTACTTC. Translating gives CASSEGRGSYEQYF.

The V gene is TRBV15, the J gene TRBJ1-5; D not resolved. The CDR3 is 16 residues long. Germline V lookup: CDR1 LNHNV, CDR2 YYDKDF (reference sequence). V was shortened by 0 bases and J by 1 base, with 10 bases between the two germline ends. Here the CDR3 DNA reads TGTGCCACCAGCAGAGATTCGGTACAGAGCAATCAGCCCCAGCATTTT. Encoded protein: CATSRDSVQSNQPQHF.

CDR3 DNA: TGTGCCAGCAGCTCCCCTCCGACAGGTGGCTACACCTTC. Encoded protein: CASSSPPTGGYTF. J is TRBJ1-2 and V is TRBV7-2; D may be TRBD1 (6 bases). The germline V and J ends were trimmed by 4 bases and 7 bases, with 13 bases remaining between them. Germline CDR1 reads SGHTA; CDR2 reads FQGNSA. The CDR3 covers 13 residues.

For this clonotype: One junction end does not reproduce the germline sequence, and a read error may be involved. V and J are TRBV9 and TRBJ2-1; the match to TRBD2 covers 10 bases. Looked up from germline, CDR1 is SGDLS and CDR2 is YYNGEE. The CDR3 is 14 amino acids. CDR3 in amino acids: CASSGTSGLNERFF. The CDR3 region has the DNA TGTGCCAGCAGCGGGACTAGCGGCCTCAATGAGCGGTTCTTC. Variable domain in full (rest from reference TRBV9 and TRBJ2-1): DSGVTQTPKHLITATGQRVTLRCSPRSGDLSVYWYQQSLDQGLQFLIQYYNGEERAKGNILERFSAQQFPDLHSELNLSSLELGDSALYFCASSGTSGLNERFFGPGTRLTVL.

The CDR3 nucleotides are TGCGCCAGCAGCTTCCAGGAGACAGATACGCAGTATTTT. Translated: CASSFQETDTQYF. The chain combines TRBV5-1 with TRBJ2-3; D not certain. This CDR3 has 13 amino acids. Germline V lookup: CDR1 SGHRS, CDR2 YFSETQ. Trimming removed 2 bases at V and 3 bases at J, with 7 bases between.

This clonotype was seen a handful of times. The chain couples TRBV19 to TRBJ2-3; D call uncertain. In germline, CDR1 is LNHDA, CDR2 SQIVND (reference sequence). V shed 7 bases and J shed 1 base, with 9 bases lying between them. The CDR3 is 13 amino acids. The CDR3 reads CASNRRGTDTQYF. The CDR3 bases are TGTGCCAGTAACCGGCGAGGCACAGATACGCAGTATTTT.

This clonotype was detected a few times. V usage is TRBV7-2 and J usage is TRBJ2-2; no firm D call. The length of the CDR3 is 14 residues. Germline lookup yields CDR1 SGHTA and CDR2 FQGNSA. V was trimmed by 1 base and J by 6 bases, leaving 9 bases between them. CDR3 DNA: TGTGCCAGCAGCTTAGATCGGTCGTCCGGGGAGCTGTTTTTT. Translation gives CASSLDRSSGELFF.

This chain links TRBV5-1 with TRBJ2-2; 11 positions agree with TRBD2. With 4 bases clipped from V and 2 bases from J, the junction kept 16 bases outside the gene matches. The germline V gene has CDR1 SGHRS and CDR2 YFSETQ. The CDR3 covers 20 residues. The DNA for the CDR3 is TGCGCCAGCAGCCCACCGAGGACTAGCGGGCCCAAAATTAACACCGGGGAGCTGTTTTTT. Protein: CASSPPRTSGPKINTGELFF.

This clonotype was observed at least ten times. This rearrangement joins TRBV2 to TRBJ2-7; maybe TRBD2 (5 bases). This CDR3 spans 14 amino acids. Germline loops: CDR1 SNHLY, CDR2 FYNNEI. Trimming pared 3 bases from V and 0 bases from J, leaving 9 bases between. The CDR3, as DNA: TGTGCCAGCAGTGAGGAGCGGAGCTCCTACGAGCAGTACTTC. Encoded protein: CASSEERSSYEQYF.

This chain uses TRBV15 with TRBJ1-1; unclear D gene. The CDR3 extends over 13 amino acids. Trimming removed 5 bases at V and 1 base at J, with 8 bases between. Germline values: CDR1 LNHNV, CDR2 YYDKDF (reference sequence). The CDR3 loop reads CATSSRTNTEAFF. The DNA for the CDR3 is TGTGCCACCAGCTCTCGAACGAACACTGAAGCTTTCTTT.

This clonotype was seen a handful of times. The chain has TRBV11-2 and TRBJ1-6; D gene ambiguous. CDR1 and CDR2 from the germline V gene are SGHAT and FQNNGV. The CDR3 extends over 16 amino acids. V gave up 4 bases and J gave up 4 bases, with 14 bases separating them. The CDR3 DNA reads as TGTGCCAGCAGCTCTACATTCGGGGAATATAATTCACCCCTCCACTTT. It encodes CASSSTFGEYNSPLHF. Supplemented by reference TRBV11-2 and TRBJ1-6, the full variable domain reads EAGVAQSPRYKIIEKRQSVAFWCNPISGHATLYWYQQILGQGPKLLIQFQNNGVVDDSQLPKDRFSAERLKGVDSTLKIQPAKLEDSAVYLCASSSTFGEYNSPLHFGNGTRLTVT.

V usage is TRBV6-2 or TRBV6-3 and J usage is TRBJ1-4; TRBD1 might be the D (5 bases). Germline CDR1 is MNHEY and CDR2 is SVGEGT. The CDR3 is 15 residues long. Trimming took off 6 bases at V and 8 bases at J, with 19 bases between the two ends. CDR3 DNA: TGTGCCAGCAGCCCCGAGGTGGGGGTTAGGGAAAAACTGTTTTTT. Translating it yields CASSPEVGVREKLFF.

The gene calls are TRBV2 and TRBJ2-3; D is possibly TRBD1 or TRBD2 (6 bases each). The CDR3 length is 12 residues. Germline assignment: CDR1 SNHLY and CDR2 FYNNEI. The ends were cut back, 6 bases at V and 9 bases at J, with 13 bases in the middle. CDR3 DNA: TGTGCCAGCAGCCAGAGGAGGGGGACGCAGTATTTT. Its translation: CASSQRRGTQYF.

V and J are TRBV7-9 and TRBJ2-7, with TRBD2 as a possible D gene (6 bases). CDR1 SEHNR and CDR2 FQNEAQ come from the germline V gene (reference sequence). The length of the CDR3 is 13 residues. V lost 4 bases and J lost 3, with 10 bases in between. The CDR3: CASSWEDHYEQYF. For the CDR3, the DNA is TGTGCCAGCAGCTGGGAGGACCACTACGAGCAGTACTTC.

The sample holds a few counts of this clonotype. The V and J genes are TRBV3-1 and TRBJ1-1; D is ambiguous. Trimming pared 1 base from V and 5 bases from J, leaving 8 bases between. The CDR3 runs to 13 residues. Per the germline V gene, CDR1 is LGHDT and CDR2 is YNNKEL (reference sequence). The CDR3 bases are TGTGCCAGCAGCCAAGTCCGAGTGACTGAAGCTTTCTTT. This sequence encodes CASSQVRVTEAFF.

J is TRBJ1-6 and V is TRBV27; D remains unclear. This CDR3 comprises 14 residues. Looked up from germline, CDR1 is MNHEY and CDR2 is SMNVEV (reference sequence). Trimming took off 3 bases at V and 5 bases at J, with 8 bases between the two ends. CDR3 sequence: CASSFAGNNSPLHF. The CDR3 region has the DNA TGTGCCAGCAGTTTCGCGGGGAATAATTCACCCCTCCACTTT.

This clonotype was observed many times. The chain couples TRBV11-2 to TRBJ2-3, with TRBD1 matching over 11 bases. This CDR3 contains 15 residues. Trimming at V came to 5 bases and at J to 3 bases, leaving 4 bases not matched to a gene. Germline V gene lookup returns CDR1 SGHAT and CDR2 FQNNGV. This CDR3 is CASSPGTGGTDTQYF. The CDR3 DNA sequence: TGTGCCAGCAGCCCCGGGACAGGGGGGACAGATACGCAGTATTTT.

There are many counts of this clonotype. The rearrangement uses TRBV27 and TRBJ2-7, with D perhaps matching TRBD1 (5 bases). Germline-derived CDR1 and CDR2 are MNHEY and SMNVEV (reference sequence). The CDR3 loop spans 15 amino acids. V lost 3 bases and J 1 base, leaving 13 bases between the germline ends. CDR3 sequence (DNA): TGTGCCAGCAGTTTGCAAGGGGCCCCTTCCTACGAGCAGTACTTC. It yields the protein CASSLQGAPSYEQYF.

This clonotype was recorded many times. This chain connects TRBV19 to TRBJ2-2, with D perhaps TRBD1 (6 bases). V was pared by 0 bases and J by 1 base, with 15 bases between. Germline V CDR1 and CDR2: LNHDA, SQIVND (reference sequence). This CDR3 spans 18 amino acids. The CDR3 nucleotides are TGTGCCAGTAGTATAGATTGGCCCCCAGGGGAGAACACCGGGGAGCTGTTTTTT. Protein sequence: CASSIDWPPGENTGELFF.

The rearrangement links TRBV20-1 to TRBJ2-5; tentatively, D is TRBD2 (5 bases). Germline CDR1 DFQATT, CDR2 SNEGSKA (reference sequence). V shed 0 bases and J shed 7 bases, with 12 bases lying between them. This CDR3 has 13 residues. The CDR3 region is CSARDQDGGTQYF. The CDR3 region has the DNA TGCAGTGCTAGAGATCAGGACGGAGGGACCCAGTACTTC.

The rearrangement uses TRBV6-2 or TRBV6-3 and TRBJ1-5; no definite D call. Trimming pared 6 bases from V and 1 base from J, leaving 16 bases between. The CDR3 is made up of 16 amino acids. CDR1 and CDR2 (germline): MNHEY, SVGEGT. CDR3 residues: CASSRGRRQSNQPQHF. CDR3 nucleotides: TGTGCCAGCAGCCGAGGGCGGCGGCAAAGCAATCAGCCCCAGCATTTT.

CDR3 residues: CASSLSPWAYPSTNEKLFF. The DNA for the CDR3 is TGTGCCAGCAGTTTATCCCCCTGGGCCTACCCCTCGACTAATGAAAAACTGTTTTTT. This chain joins TRBV12-3 or TRBV12-4 and TRBJ1-4; D not resolved. The CDR3 length is 19 residues. V lost 2 bases to trimming and J lost 2 bases, with 21 bases between them.

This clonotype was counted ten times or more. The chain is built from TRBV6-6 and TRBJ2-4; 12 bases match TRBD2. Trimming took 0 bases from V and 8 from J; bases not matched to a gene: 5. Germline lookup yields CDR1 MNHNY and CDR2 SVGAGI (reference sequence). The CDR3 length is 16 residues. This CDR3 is CASSYSASGGADIQYF. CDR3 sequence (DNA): TGTGCCAGCAGTTACTCGGCTAGCGGGGGGGCTGACATTCAGTACTTC.